The 27 T cell receptor beta chains below come from one sample, sequenced in a study of beta chain features in type 1 diabetes. Reverse transcribing all isolated RNA meant expressed TCRB transcripts were sequenced. Assay used: immunoSEQ multiplex PCR; TCRdb lists only in-frame clones, some missing. The sample shows 150,000 to 200,000 clones, around an eighth of them seen only once. Sequenced: central memory CD4+ T cells from blood. These receptors were taken from a woman under 30 in good health.

This clone was seen a handful of times. The chain has TRBV6-1 and TRBJ2-7, with D possibly TRBD2 on 6 matching bases. The CDR3 loop spans 17 amino acids. Germline V CDR1 and CDR2: MNHNS, SASEGT. V was clipped by 4 bases and J by 3 bases, with 22 bases between them. The DNA for the CDR3 is TGTGCCAGCAGTGCTCAGGCTCGGCTAGCGATCTTCTACGAGCAGTACTTC. Translated, it gives CASSAQARLAIFYEQYF.

The chain has TRBV2 and TRBJ2-5; 7 bases match TRBD1. CDR1 is SNHLY, CDR2 FYNNEI, per germline. J was trimmed by 3 bases and V by 7 bases; bases with no gene match: 8. CDR3 length: 14 residues. Here the CDR3 reads CASTPGGHEETQYF. DNA of the CDR3: TGTGCCAGCACCCCAGGGGGACACGAAGAGACCCAGTACTTC.

This clone was counted only a few times. This chain uses TRBV6-5 with TRBJ1-1; maybe TRBD1 (5 bases). The germline gives CDR1 MNHEY, CDR2 SVGAGI. The CDR3 contains 13 residues. The V end lost 4 bases, the J end lost 4 bases, and 10 bases lay between the germline ends. The CDR3 here is CASSFGGATEAFF. The DNA for the CDR3 is TGTGCCAGCAGTTTCGGTGGGGCCACTGAAGCTTTCTTT.

The chain recombines TRBV9 with TRBJ2-7, with TRBD2 identical over 7 bases. The CDR3 has 16 amino acids. CDR1 is SGDLS and CDR2 is YYNGEE in the germline V gene. After removal of 0 bases from V and 6 bases from J, the junction contained 12 bases not matched to a gene. The CDR3 here is CASSVGGGGGEAEQYF. CDR3 coding DNA: TGTGCCAGCAGCGTAGGGGGGGGAGGAGGGGAGGCCGAGCAGTACTTC.

The rearrangement joins TRBV7-9 to TRBJ1-1; 7 bases map to TRBD1. The V and J ends lost 0 bases and 6 bases, in that order; junction bases with no gene match: 7. CDR1 is SEHNR, CDR2 FQNEAQ, per germline (reference sequence). This CDR3 is built from 15 residues. This CDR3 reads CASSLAQGGPPEAFF. The CDR3 region has the DNA TGTGCCAGCAGCTTAGCGCAGGGGGGCCCCCCTGAAGCTTTCTTT.

The chain joins TRBV4-3 to TRBJ2-5; D unclear. Per germline, CDR1 LGHNA and CDR2 YSLEER. The CDR3 sequence is 14 residues long. V lost 1 base, J lost 2 bases, and 8 bases lay in between. This CDR3 reads CASSQVGRQETQYF. The CDR3 DNA is TGCGCCAGCAGCCAAGTGGGCAGGCAAGAGACCCAGTACTTC.

The CDR3 is CASSYYGTSGNNEQFF. The CDR3 nucleotides read TGTGCCAGCAGTTACTACGGGACTAGCGGAAACAATGAGCAGTTCTTC. The V call is TRBV6-5, the J call TRBJ2-1, with TRBD2 identical over 11 bases. CDR1 and CDR2 (germline): MNHEY, SVGAGI. J gave up 5 bases and V 1 base, and 4 bases lay outside the gene matches. This CDR3 region has 16 residues.

Points on this clone: A junction boundary mismatches the germline segment, possibly from a read error. The chain joins TRBV6-1 to TRBJ2-1, with TRBD2 matching 7 bases. The CDR3 runs to 15 residues. From germline, CDR1 is MNHNS and CDR2 SASEGT. CDR3 nucleotides: TGTGCCATCAGTGAGGGGCGGGAGTTAGGCAATGAGCAGTTCTTC. This codes for CAISEGRELGNEQFF.

This clone was detected only a few times. The chain couples TRBV5-4 to TRBJ2-5; 11 bases fit TRBD2. V shed 6 bases and J 7 bases; nucleotides not matched to a gene: 5. The CDR3 extends over 13 amino acids. Germline assignment: CDR1 SGHNT and CDR2 YYREEE (reference sequence). The CDR3 protein is CASTWGTSGTQYF. CDR3 nucleotide sequence: TGTGCCAGCACCTGGGGGACTAGCGGGACCCAGTACTTC.

This clone showed up just a few times. The chain recombines TRBV7-2 with TRBJ2-6; a possible D gene is TRBD2 (5 bases). V was trimmed by 5 bases and J by 4 bases, leaving 15 bases between them. The germline CDR1 and CDR2 sequences are SGHTA and FQGNSA. This CDR3 has 16 amino acids. CDR3 residues: CASSQRVGGGANVLTF. CDR3 coding DNA: TGTGCCAGCAGCCAGAGGGTCGGCGGGGGGGCCAACGTCCTGACTTTC.

The chain combines TRBV10-3 with TRBJ2-7, with 7 bases matching TRBD2. The junction had 11 bases not matched to a gene; V was cut back by 2 bases and J by 7 bases. This CDR3 has 15 amino acids. CDR1 is ENHRY, CDR2 SYGVKD, per germline. CDR3 sequence reads: CAISELTSDPGEQYF. The CDR3 coding sequence is TGTGCCATCAGTGAGCTAACTAGCGACCCCGGGGAGCAGTACTTC.

This chain uses TRBV21-1 with TRBJ2-7; TRBD2, the table's D call, lacks a check against the DNA. TRBV21-1 is assigned pseudogene status. CDR3 length: 18 residues. CDR3 protein: CASSKIPRGSGPSYEQYF. The DNA for the CDR3 is TGTGCCAGCAGCAAAATCCCCCGGGGAAGCGGGCCGTCCTACGAGCAGTACTTC.

This clone has a handful of counts. This chain connects TRBV7-9 to TRBJ2-3; D gene ambiguous. The length of the CDR3 is 12 residues. Trimming removed 5 bases at V and 5 bases at J, with 8 bases between. Germline V gene data show CDR1 as SEHNR and CDR2 as FQNEAQ (reference sequence). CDR3 in amino acids: CASSPHGDTQYF. In DNA, the CDR3 is TGTGCCAGCAGCCCCCACGGAGATACGCAGTATTTT.

This clone was detected a few times. The J gene is TRBJ2-3, the V gene TRBV6-1, with TRBD1 identical over 7 bases. There are 12 residues in the CDR3. In germline, CDR1 is MNHNS, CDR2 SASEGT. The trim removed 6 bases at V and 8 bases at J, leaving 5 bases unmatched. The CDR3 DNA reads TGTGCCAGCAGCCAGGGGGAAGGTACGCAGTATTTT. The encoded protein is CASSQGEGTQYF.

J is TRBJ2-2 and V is TRBV7-3; D is possibly TRBD2 (5 bases). The CDR3 totals 16 residues. The germline V gene has CDR1 SGHTA and CDR2 FQGTGA. Trimming stripped 5 bases from V and 1 base from J, with 14 bases between. The DNA of the CDR3 is TGTGCCAGCAGCCCTCAACTAGTTTTGAACACCGGGGAGCTGTTTTTT. It is translated as CASSPQLVLNTGELFF.

The CDR3 loop is CASSYRGLTEAFF. The CDR3 nucleotides are TGTGCCAGCAGCTACAGGGGGCTCACTGAAGCTTTCTTT. The rearrangement links TRBV27 to TRBJ1-1; 9 nucleotides agree with TRBD1. The CDR3 sequence is 13 residues long. The germline CDR1 and CDR2 sequences are MNHEY and SMNVEV (reference sequence). The ends lost 6 bases at V and 4 bases at J; junction bases unmatched: 3.

This clone was recorded a few times. The chain couples TRBV5-3 to TRBJ2-7; 10 bases align to TRBD1. TRBV5-3 is given ORF status, its function remaining uncertain. With 0 bases clipped from V and 5 bases from J, the junction kept 8 bases outside the gene matches. This CDR3 has 16 residues. DNA for the CDR3: TGTGCCAGAAGCTTGGACATCGGGACAGGGGTCGACGAGCAGTACTTC. This gives the protein CARSLDIGTGVDEQYF.

The V call is TRBV11-2, the J call TRBJ2-3, with TRBD2 identical over 12 bases. V shed 1 base, J shed 1 base, and the junction held 9 bases outside the gene matches. Germline V gives CDR1 SGHAT, CDR2 FQNNGV. CDR3 length: 19 residues. For the CDR3, the DNA is TGTGCCAGCAGCTTAGTCCCCCTCGGACTAGCGGGACGCACAGATACGCAGTATTTT. Translated: CASSLVPLGLAGRTDTQYF.

This clone was detected a few times. This sequence joins TRBV5-1 and TRBJ2-2; 10 positions match TRBD2. This CDR3 spans 17 amino acids. Trimming cost V 1 base and J 2 bases; bases outside gene matches: 5. Germline V lookup: CDR1 SGHRS, CDR2 YFSETQ. The CDR3 region is CASSLTLAGGNTGELFF. For the CDR3, the DNA is TGCGCCAGCAGCTTGACCTTAGCGGGAGGTAACACCGGGGAGCTGTTTTTT.

This clone has only a few counts. This chain connects TRBV7-2 to TRBJ2-3, with 9 bases aligning to TRBD2. CDR3 length: 16 amino acids. CDR1 is SGHTA and CDR2 is FQGNSA in the germline V gene. J gave up 4 bases and V 5 bases, and 10 bases lay outside the gene matches. DNA for the CDR3: TGTGCCAGCAGCGGCCAACCGACTAGCGGCCCAGATACGCAGTATTTT. This gives the protein CASSGQPTSGPDTQYF.

This clone was seen only a few times. This chain uses TRBV7-6 with TRBJ2-1; 11 nucleotides match TRBD2. From germline, CDR1 is SGHVS and CDR2 FNYEAQ. The CDR3 runs to 17 residues. Trimming removed 5 bases from V and 7 bases from J; junction bases left unmatched: 13. CDR3 nucleotides: TGTGCCAGCAGCACCCGGCGACTAGCGGGAATATCAAATGAGCAGTTCTTC. It codes for CASSTRRLAGISNEQFF. The variable domain in full, completed from reference TRBV7-6 and TRBJ2-1, reads GAGVSQSPRYKVTKRGQDVALRCDPISGHVSLYWYRQALGQGPEFLTYFNYEAQQDKSGLPNDRFSAERPEGSISTLTIQRTEQRDSAMYRCASSTRRLAGISNEQFFGPGTRLTVL.

This clone was counted many times. The gene calls are TRBV19 and TRBJ2-2; D perhaps matches TRBD1 (5 bases). CDR3 length: 15 residues. The germline V gene has CDR1 LNHDA and CDR2 SQIVND (reference sequence). V lost 5 bases, J lost 6 bases, and 16 bases lay in between. This CDR3 reads CASSQGAPSAGELFF. CDR3 nucleotides: TGTGCCAGTAGTCAGGGTGCCCCGTCCGCCGGGGAGCTGTTTTTT.

This clone was observed a few times. The same CDR3 also results from other DNA sequences found in this sample. J is TRBJ2-5 and V is TRBV7-9, with 9 bases matching TRBD2. Germline trimming cut 4 bases from V and 5 bases from J; bases unmatched to any gene: 14. CDR1 is SEHNR, CDR2 FQNEAQ, per germline (reference sequence). This CDR3 contains 17 residues. The CDR3 sequence is CASSSRLAAHTGETQYF. The CDR3 DNA follows: TGTGCCAGCAGCTCTAGACTAGCGGCACACACGGGGGAGACCCAGTACTTC. Filled out from reference TRBV7-9 and TRBJ2-5, the complete variable domain reads DTGVSQNPRHKITKRGQNVTFRCDPISEHNRLYWYRQTLGQGPEFLTYFQNEAQLEKSRLLSDRFSAERPKGSFSTLEIQRTEQGDSAMYLCASSSRLAAHTGETQYFGPGTRLLVL.

This clone was detected a few times. The gene calls are TRBV7-9 and TRBJ1-2; 9 bases line up with TRBD1. The CDR3 runs 14 residues. Germline V gene lookup returns CDR1 SEHNR and CDR2 FQNEAQ (reference sequence). Losses at the gene ends were 6 bases for V and 3 bases for J; bases not matched to a gene: 5. For the CDR3, the DNA is TGTGCCAGCAGTACGGACAGGGGCGACTATGGCTACACCTTC. It encodes CASSTDRGDYGYTF. Full variable domain (remainder filled in from reference TRBV7-9 and TRBJ1-2): DTGVSQNPRHKITKRGQNVTFRCDPISEHNRLYWYRQTLGQGPEFLTYFQNEAQLEKSRLLSDRFSAERPKGSFSTLEIQRTEQGDSAMYLCASSTDRGDYGYTFGSGTRLTVV.

CDR3 nucleotides: TGTGCCAGCAGCTCGCGCTTAATCTCCTACGAGCAGTACTTC. It translates to CASSSRLISYEQYF. The chain has TRBV11-1 and TRBJ2-7, with unresolved D. Germline CDR1 and CDR2: SGHAT and FQDESV (reference sequence). The CDR3 has 14 residues. The ends were cut back, 4 bases at V and 0 bases at J, with 10 bases in the middle.

This clone has a handful of counts. The V and J genes are TRBV6-1 and TRBJ1-3; D is unclear. The CDR3 runs to 14 residues. The germline CDR1 and CDR2 sequences are MNHNS and SASEGT. V was cut by 0 bases and J by 4 bases, with 7 bases left in between. In nucleotides, the CDR3 is TGTGCCAGCAGTGAAGCGTGGCAGGGAAACACCATATATTTT. It is translated as CASSEAWQGNTIYF.

The rearrangement uses TRBV28 and TRBJ2-7, with D unresolved. CDR1 is MDHEN and CDR2 is SYDVKM in the germline V gene. The CDR3 runs 11 residues. V was trimmed by 3 bases and J by 7 bases, leaving 7 bases between them. This chain's CDR3 is CASSLVREQYF. CDR3 DNA: TGTGCCAGCAGTTTGGTGAGAGAGCAGTACTTC.